These 9 T cell receptor beta chains were sequenced from one sample in a study of control samples from healthy donors and cancer patients. Generated by immunoSEQ multiplex PCR, the TCRdb table keeps only in-frame clones and is missing some. Here the sample spans 80,000 or so clones, around 94% being singletons. Material: blood. The receptors come from a woman aged 40 to 50 in good health.

The J gene is TRBJ2-2, the V gene TRBV7-3, with a tentative D call TRBD1 (6 bases). CDR3 length: 14 residues. Trimming took 2 bases from V and 7 from J, leaving 11 bases between them. Germline CDR1 is SGHTA and CDR2 is FQGTGA. The CDR3 sequence: CASSLQGSSGELFF. CDR3 DNA: TGTGCCAGCAGCTTACAGGGGTCGAGCGGGGAGCTGTTTTTT. Full variable domain (outside the CDR3, taken from reference TRBV7-3 and TRBJ2-2): GAGVSQTPSNKVTEKGKYVELRCDPISGHTALYWYRQSLGQGPEFLIYFQGTGAADDSGLPNDRFFAVRPEGSVSTLKIQRTERGDSAVYLCASSLQGSSGELFFGEGSRLTVL.

This chain uses TRBV6-1 with TRBJ2-7, with 10 bases that match TRBD1. Trimming at V came to 6 bases and at J to 6 bases, leaving 5 bases not matched to a gene. Per germline, CDR1 MNHNS and CDR2 SASEGT. This CDR3 contains 13 residues. The CDR3 protein is CASSSGTGVEQYF. The CDR3, as DNA: TGTGCCAGCAGCTCCGGGACAGGGGTCGAGCAGTACTTC.

This chain connects TRBV4-3 to TRBJ2-3, with D unresolved. This CDR3 region has 16 residues. With 7 bases removed from V and 0 bases from J, the gap between germline ends came to 17 bases. The V gene's germline CDR1 is LGHNA and CDR2 YSLEER. CDR3 bases: TGCGCCAGCACCATCAACCGGGCCTCTAGCACAGATACGCAGTATTTT. Translating it yields CASTINRASSTDTQYF.

The genes are TRBV3-1 (or the pseudogene TRBV3-2) and TRBJ2-2; tentatively, D is TRBD1 (7 bases). Trimming stripped 4 bases from V and 5 bases from J, with 11 bases between. The V gene's germline CDR1 is LGHDT and CDR2 YNNKEL (reference sequence). CDR3 size: 14 residues. CDR3 sequence reads: CASSRSGGTGELFF. Written as DNA, the CDR3 is TGTGCCAGCAGCCGGTCAGGGGGGACCGGGGAGCTGTTTTTT.

CDR3 amino acids: CASSDGGGNQPQHF. The CDR3 coding sequence is TGTGCCAGCAGTGACGGGGGGGGCAATCAGCCCCAGCATTTT. The chain joins TRBV6-1 to TRBJ1-5, with TRBD1 as a possible D gene (5 bases). Trimming left V 3 bases short and J 2 bases short, with 8 bases between. Germline assignment: CDR1 MNHNS and CDR2 SASEGT. The length of the CDR3 is 14 residues.

The gene calls are TRBV2 and TRBJ1-5; D is unresolved. The CDR3 has 14 amino acids. CDR1 and CDR2 (germline): SNHLY, FYNNEI. With 4 bases removed from V and 2 bases from J, the gap between germline ends came to 9 bases. The CDR3 reads CASSAVAGNQPQHF. Here the CDR3 DNA reads TGTGCCAGCAGTGCGGTTGCGGGCAATCAGCCCCAGCATTTT.

J is TRBJ1-4 and V is TRBV28, with D possibly being TRBD1 (6 bases). Germline values: CDR1 MDHEN, CDR2 SYDVKM. This CDR3 is built from 13 residues. V lost 10 bases and J 8 bases, leaving 17 bases between the germline ends. The CDR3 nucleotides are TGTGCCACCACCGGGGCAGGGGTCGAAAAACTGTTTTTT. Encoded protein: CATTGAGVEKLFF.

The rearrangement uses TRBV1 and TRBJ1-2; TRBD1, as called in the table, went unchecked against the DNA. TRBV1 is termed a pseudogene. The CDR3 contains 15 residues. The CDR3 spells CTSSPRGRRGNGYTF. The CDR3 nucleotides are TGCACCAGCAGCCCCAGGGGGAGGCGGGGAAACGGCTACACCTTC.

The chain employs TRBV5-1 and TRBJ2-2; tentative D call: TRBD1 (6 bases). Germline CDR1 SGHRS, CDR2 YFSETQ. V lost 3 bases and J lost 4, with 16 bases in between. This CDR3 has 16 residues. DNA for the CDR3: TGCGCCAGCAGCTCGCTCCGGGACACCAGCACCGGGGAGCTGTTTTTT. Translated, it gives CASSSLRDTSTGELFF.